The 21 T cell receptor beta chains reported below all come from one sample, sequenced in a study of tumor-infiltrating lymphocytes in primary liver carcinoma (dated by TCRdb to 2015 to 2018). Blood RNA was extracted from unsorted whole blood with TRIzol reagent; germline DNA came from the DNeasy Blood & Tissue kit. Instrument used: Illumina HiSeq 2500. TCRbeta-specific cDNA was reverse-transcribed from approximately 500 ng total RNA using a constant-region primer and ProtoScript II reverse transcriptase. Construction of the TCRbeta libraries relied on three nested rounds of multiplex PCR, following a slightly modified ARM-PCR procedure. Each of the first two PCR rounds ran for approximately 10 cycles using multiplex TRBV1-TRBV30 forward primers together with a Cbeta reverse primer. The public reads were reanalyzed by TCRdb: fastp trimming at Q25, MiXCR alignment, in-frame beta chains only. CDR3 protein duplicates are merged, each entry listing the most common genes and DNA. This sample is represented by 320,000 or so distinct CDR3 sequences; 65% of them were singletons. Roughly 9% of the sample is taken by the ten largest.

Sequenced: peripheral blood. These receptors were collected from a man aged 35-49 years with primary liver carcinoma and hepatitis B virus infection.

This clonotype occurred a few times. The chain employs TRBV5-1 and TRBJ2-7; unclear D gene. V was pared by 0 bases and J by 3 bases, with 10 bases between. CDR3 length: 14 amino acids. Germline V gene lookup returns CDR1 SGHRS and CDR2 YFSETQ. The CDR3 nucleotides are TGCGCCAGCAGCTTGGAGGCCAGCTACTACGAGCAGTACTTC. Protein sequence: CASSLEASYYEQYF.

Of note for this clonotype: Here the CDR3 omits its conserved ending phenylalanine or tryptophan, so a read error is the likely source. The genes are TRBV7-9 and TRBJ2-4; D is perhaps TRBD1 (6 bases). Per the germline V gene, CDR1 is SEHNR and CDR2 is FQNEAQ (reference sequence). The CDR3 loop spans 16 amino acids. Trimming took off 2 bases at V and 4 bases at J, with 15 bases between the two ends. DNA of the CDR3: TGTGCCAGCAGCTTATGGGCAGGGGACCCAAAAAACATTCAGTACCTC. Translating it yields CASSLWAGDPKNIQYL.

With regard to this clonotype: A single base separates this from a much larger clone, so it may be a read error. Since no conserved phenylalanine or tryptophan closes the CDR3, a read error is the likely cause. V gene TRBV4-3 combines with J gene TRBJ2-5; D is uncertain. The germline gives CDR1 LGHNA, CDR2 YSLEER. Between the trimmed V and J ends, which lost 1 base and 1 base, there was a span of 13 bases. This CDR3 spans 16 amino acids. The CDR3 region has the DNA TGCGCCAGCAGCCAAGGACCAAGGACGACCCAAGAGACCCAGTACTCC. This sequence encodes CASSQGPRTTQETQYS.

Notes on this clonotype: A much larger clone differs from this one at a single base, so this may be a read error. CDR3 amino acids: CTTGLAGGFGEQFF. The DNA for the CDR3 is TGTACCACCGGACTAGCGGGAGGGTTCGGTGAGCAGTTCTTC. V and J are TRBV6-6 and TRBJ2-1; TRBD2 matches 15 bases. This CDR3 region has 14 residues. From germline, CDR1 is MNHNY and CDR2 SVGAGI (reference sequence).

The chain recombines TRBV10-3 with TRBJ1-1; 8 bases are shared with TRBD1. Germline V lookup: CDR1 ENHRY, CDR2 SYGVKD. This CDR3 region has 14 residues. V was pared by 5 bases and J by 0 bases, with 2 bases of the junction left unmatched. The CDR3 coding sequence is TGTGCCATCAGTCGGGACAGGATGAACACTGAAGCTTTCTTT. Its protein is CAISRDRMNTEAFF.

This clonotype came up once. A much larger clone lies a single base off, so this may be a read error. The CDR3 nucleotides read TGTGCCAGCTCTACTAGCGGGATGACATTAGGAGATGCGCAGTATTTT. Its protein is CASSTSGMTLGDAQYF. The chain employs TRBV6-2 or TRBV6-3 and TRBJ2-3, with 10 bases matching TRBD2. Germline V gene sequence: CDR1 MNHEY, CDR2 SVGEGT. This CDR3 has 16 residues.

The genes are TRBV7-9 and TRBJ2-5; the D call may be TRBD1 or TRBD2 (5 bases each). Trimming left V 5 bases short and J 2 bases short, with 12 bases between. CDR3 length equals 14 residues. Per germline, CDR1 SEHNR and CDR2 FQNEAQ (reference sequence). CDR3 nucleotides: TGTGCCAGCAGCACGGGACGGCTTCAAGAGACCCAGTACTTC. Translation gives CASSTGRLQETQYF. The complete variable domain, with remaining parts taken from reference TRBV7-9 and TRBJ2-5, reads DTGVSQNPRHKITKRGQNVTFRCDPISEHNRLYWYRQTLGQGPEFLTYFQNEAQLEKSRLLSDRFSAERPKGSFSTLEIQRTEQGDSAMYLCASSTGRLQETQYFGPGTRLLVL.

V usage is TRBV10-3 and J usage is TRBJ1-1, with D maybe TRBD1 (5 bases). This CDR3 comprises 15 residues. Trimming took 7 bases from V and 1 from J, leaving 16 bases between them. Germline V gene lookup returns CDR1 ENHRY and CDR2 SYGVKD. CDR3 residues: CAIKGPSMGNTEAFF. DNA for the CDR3: TGTGCCATCAAGGGACCCTCAATGGGGAACACTGAAGCTTTCTTT.

With respect to this clonotype: With a much larger clone just one base away, this may be a read error. The chain is built from TRBV10-2 and TRBJ2-7; D not certain. The CDR3 consists of 13 residues. CDR1 is WSHSY and CDR2 is SAAADI in the germline V gene. CDR3 sequence reads: CASRSLASCEQYF. The CDR3 DNA sequence: TGCGCCAGCAGGTCCCTTGCTTCCTGCGAGCAGTACTTC.

The chain combines TRBV7-9 with TRBJ2-1, with TRBD1 matching over 7 bases. This CDR3 is 13 amino acids long. The germline V gene encodes CDR1 SEHNR and CDR2 FQNEAQ (reference sequence). Trimming at V came to 0 bases and at J to 14 bases, leaving 7 bases not matched to a gene. The CDR3 spells CASSLAYRGGKFF. The CDR3 DNA follows: TGTGCCAGCAGCTTAGCCTACAGGGGTGGTAAGTTCTTC.

This clonotype has a handful of counts. DNA of the CDR3: TGTGCCAGCAAAAGAGGCGACTCCTACGAGCAGTACTTC. Its protein is CASKRGDSYEQYF. The chain uses TRBV28 and TRBJ2-7; no clear D. The V gene lost 7 bases and the J gene lost 0 bases, with 10 bases spanning the gap. Germline V lookup: CDR1 MDHEN, CDR2 SYDVKM. The CDR3 runs 13 residues.

This clonotype occurred many times. This chain connects TRBV29-1 to TRBJ1-1; D unclear. Germline values: CDR1 SQVTM, CDR2 ANQGSEA. The V end was cut by 1 base, the J end by 1 base, with 10 bases between. The CDR3 has 14 residues. The CDR3 sequence: CSVEGTPANTEAFF. The DNA of the CDR3 is TGCAGCGTTGAAGGAACTCCTGCGAACACTGAAGCTTTCTTT.

The sample holds one count of this clonotype. The junction departs from germline at one end; a sequencing error may be responsible. The chain couples TRBV12-3 or TRBV12-4 to TRBJ2-4; D is perhaps TRBD1 (5 bases). The CDR3 runs to 15 residues. CDR3 in DNA: TGTGCCAGCGGTTTGGGGCTTTTAGCCAAAAACATTCAGTACTTC. Its translation is CASGLGLLAKNIQYF.

As concerns this clonotype: One end of the junction varies from germline; a read error may be responsible. The CDR3 loop is CSFEGLGTEAFF. Written as DNA, the CDR3 is TGCAGCTTTGAAGGGTTGGGGACTGAAGCTTTCTTT. This chain uses TRBV29-1 with TRBJ1-1; D is unresolved. The length of the CDR3 is 12 residues. From germline, CDR1 is SQVTM and CDR2 ANQGSEA.

Comment on this clonotype: The conserved phenylalanine or tryptophan normally closing the CDR3 is absent here, so this likely arose from a read error. The gene calls are TRBV5-4 and TRBJ2-7, with TRBD2 matching over 13 bases. The CDR3 covers 15 residues. Germline V gene data show CDR1 as SGHNT and CDR2 as YYREEE (reference sequence). The CDR3 is CASSPTSGRAYEQYS. The DNA for the CDR3 is TGTGCCAGCAGCCCCACTAGCGGGAGGGCCTATGAGCAGTACTCC.

The CDR3 coding sequence is TGTGCCACCAGTGATATGGATCAGCCCCAGCATTTT. Translated, it gives CATSDMDQPQHF. The chain combines TRBV24-1 with TRBJ1-5, with D unclear. The CDR3 has 12 amino acids. The ends were cut back, 3 bases at V and 5 bases at J, with 4 bases in the middle. From germline, CDR1 is KGHDR and CDR2 SFDVKD.

The V and J genes are TRBV5-1 and TRBJ2-3; D assignment may be TRBD1 or TRBD2 (5 bases each). CDR3 length: 14 amino acids. Trimming stripped 0 bases from V and 4 bases from J, with 9 bases between. Germline V gene lookup returns CDR1 SGHRS and CDR2 YFSETQ. CDR3 DNA: TGCGCCAGCAGCTTGGCCCGGGGCGCAGATACGCAGTATTTT. Protein sequence: CASSLARGADTQYF.

As to this clonotype: A much larger clone lies a single base off, so this may be a read error. This rearrangement joins TRBV10-2 to TRBJ1-1; D unresolved. Per germline, CDR1 WSHSY and CDR2 SAAADI. The CDR3 runs 14 residues. V lost 5 bases, J lost 5 bases, and 15 bases lay in between. CDR3: CASSTTSGETEAFF. The CDR3 DNA is TGCGCCAGCAGTACGACAAGTGGTGAGACTGAAGCTTTCTTT.

The sample holds many counts of this clonotype. This chain joins TRBV5-4 and TRBJ2-3, with 8 bases aligning to TRBD2. CDR3 length: 15 amino acids. Trimming took 4 bases from V and 4 from J; bases not matched to a gene: 8. The V gene's germline CDR1 is SGHNT and CDR2 YYREEE (reference sequence). The CDR3 nucleotides read TGTGCCAGCAGCAGTAGCGGGGAGTCCGCAGATACGCAGTATTTT. This gives the protein CASSSSGESADTQYF.

As regards this clonotype: This clone may be a read error of a much larger clone one base away. This sequence joins TRBV4-1 and TRBJ2-7, with D possibly called TRBD1 or TRBD2 (5 bases each). The CDR3 consists of 14 residues. Germline CDR1 and CDR2: MGHRA and YSYEKL. The V and J ends lost 8 bases and 1 base respectively, with 15 bases between them. The CDR3 bases are TGCGCCAGCCGGCAGGGCGGGTCTTCCTACGAGCAGTACTTC. This encodes CASRQGGSSYEQYF.

A note on this clonotype: A junction boundary mismatches the germline segment, possibly from a read error. The chain recombines TRBV24-1 with TRBJ2-1, with 8 bases that match TRBD2. The CDR3 covers 17 residues. Per germline, CDR1 KGHDR and CDR2 SFDVKD. CDR3 sequence reads: CVTSDLTGTSGYNEQFF. The CDR3 DNA reads as TGTGTCACCAGTGATTTAACGGGAACTAGCGGTTACAATGAGCAGTTCTTC.